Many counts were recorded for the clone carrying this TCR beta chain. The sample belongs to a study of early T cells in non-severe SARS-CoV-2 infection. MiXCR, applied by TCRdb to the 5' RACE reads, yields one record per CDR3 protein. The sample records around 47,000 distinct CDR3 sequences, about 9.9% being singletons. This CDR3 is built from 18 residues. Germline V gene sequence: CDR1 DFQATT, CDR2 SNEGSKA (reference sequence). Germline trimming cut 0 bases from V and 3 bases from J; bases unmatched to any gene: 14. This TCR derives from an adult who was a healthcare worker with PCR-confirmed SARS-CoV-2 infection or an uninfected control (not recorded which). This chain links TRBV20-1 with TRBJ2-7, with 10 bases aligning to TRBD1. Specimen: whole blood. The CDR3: CSARDGGQGILWRYEQYF. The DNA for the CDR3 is TGCAGTGCTAGAGATGGGGGACAGGGGATCCTTTGGCGCTACGAGCAGTACTTC.